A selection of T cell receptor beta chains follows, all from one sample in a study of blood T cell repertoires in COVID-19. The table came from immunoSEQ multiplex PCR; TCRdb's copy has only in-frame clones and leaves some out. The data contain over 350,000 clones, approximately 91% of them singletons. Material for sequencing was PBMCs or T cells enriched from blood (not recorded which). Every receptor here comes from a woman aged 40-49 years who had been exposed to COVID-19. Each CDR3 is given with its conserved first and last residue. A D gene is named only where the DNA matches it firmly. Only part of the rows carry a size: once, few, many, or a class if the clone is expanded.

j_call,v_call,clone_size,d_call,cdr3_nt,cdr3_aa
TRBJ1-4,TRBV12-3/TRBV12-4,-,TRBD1,TGTGCCAGTTTCAGGGGGTGGGATGAAAAACTGTTTTTT,CASFRGWDEKLFF
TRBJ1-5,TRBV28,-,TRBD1,TGTGCCAGCAGCCGAGACAGGGGGCTTCAGCCCCAGCATTTT,CASSRDRGLQPQHF
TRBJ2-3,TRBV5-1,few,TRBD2,TGCGCCAGCAGCTCGGGACTAGCGGGGATGAGCACAGATACGCAGTATTTT,CASSSGLAGMSTDTQYF
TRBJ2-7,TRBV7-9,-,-,TGTGCCATCCGACTGGGGCCGGGCGAGCAGTACTTC,CAIRLGPGEQYF
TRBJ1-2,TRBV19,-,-,TGTGCCAGTCATGGTGGGGCAGAGACGAGAGTCGGCTACACCTTC,CASHGGAETRVGYTF
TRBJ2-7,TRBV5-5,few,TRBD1,TGTGCCAGCAGCCAACATAGTGCTAGGACAGGGAGCTACGAGCAGTACTTC,CASSQHSARTGSYEQYF
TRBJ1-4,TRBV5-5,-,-,TGTGCCAGCAGCCCCGGAGACCGGGGGGGAAATGAAAAACTGTTTTTT,CASSPGDRGGNEKLFF
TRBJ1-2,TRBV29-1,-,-,TGCAGCGTCGGGGACACCAGCTATGGCTACACCTTC,CSVGDTSYGYTF
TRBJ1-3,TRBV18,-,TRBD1,TGTGCCAGCTCACCTAGACAGGGAGATACTGGAAACACCATATATTTT,CASSPRQGDTGNTIYF
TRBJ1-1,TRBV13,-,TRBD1,TGTGCCAGCAGTTCCGACAGGGGTACTGAAGCTTTCTTT,CASSSDRGTEAFF
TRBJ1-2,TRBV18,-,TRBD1,TGTGCCAGCTCACCCCTGGACAGGGGTGGCTACACCTTC,CASSPLDRGGYTF
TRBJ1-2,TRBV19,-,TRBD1,TGTGCCAGTAGCAGTACCGGGACAGGGGGCTATGGCTACACCTTC,CASSSTGTGGYGYTF
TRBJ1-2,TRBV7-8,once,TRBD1,TGTGCCAGCAGCTTGGGGACAGGAGTTAACTATGGCTACACCTTC,CASSLGTGVNYGYTF
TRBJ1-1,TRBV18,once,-,TGTGCCAGCTCGCAGACAGAGAACACTGAAGCTTTCTTT,CASSQTENTEAFF